This T cell receptor beta chain was documented in a study of blood T cells in healthy people across ages. The ends were cut back, 1 base at V and 1 base at J, with 24 bases in the middle. In germline, CDR1 is SGHRS, CDR2 YFSETQ. The CDR3 has 21 amino acids. PCR was performed a second time for roughly 7 to 11 cycles using a sample-barcoded 5' primer and a J-beta primer mix. TCRdb used MiXCR to reprocess the 5' RACE reads, holding one entry per CDR3 protein. Among roughly 2 million distinct CDR3 sequences listed, 49% were seen once. This rearrangement joins TRBV5-1 to TRBJ2-6, with D perhaps TRBD1 (6 bases). This clonotype was sampled from a woman in her forties in good health. The source material was blood. CDR3 in amino acids: CASSLPLDGTPTRSGANVLTF. The CDR3 DNA follows: TGCGCCAGCAGCTTGCCCTTGGACGGGACACCTACCCGATCTGGGGCCAACGTCCTGACTTTC. The whole variable domain, filled in from reference TRBV5-1 and TRBJ2-6, reads KAGVTQTPRYLIKTRGQQVTLSCSPISGHRSVSWYQQTPGQGLQFLFEYFSETQRNKGNFPGRFSGRQFSNSRSEMNVSTLELGDSALYLCASSLPLDGTPTRSGANVLTFGAGSRLTVL.